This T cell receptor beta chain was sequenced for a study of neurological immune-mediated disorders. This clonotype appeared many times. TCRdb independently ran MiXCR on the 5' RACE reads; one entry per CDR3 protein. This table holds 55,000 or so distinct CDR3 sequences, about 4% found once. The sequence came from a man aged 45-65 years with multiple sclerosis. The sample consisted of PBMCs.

The DNA of the CDR3 is TGTGCCAGCAGTTTGGGGAGGGCTGGGTACACTGAAGCTTTCTTT. Its protein product is CASSLGRAGYTEAFF. The chain carries TRBV28 and TRBJ1-1; no reliable D call. CDR3 length: 15 amino acids. Per germline, CDR1 MDHEN and CDR2 SYDVKM. V dropped 3 bases and J dropped 3 bases, with 14 bases sitting between them.